This TCR beta chain was sequenced for a study of immune evolution from preneoplasia to lung adenocarcinoma. Study context: HLA loss of heterozygosity: around 6.5% AIS, about 14% MIA, around 33% ADC, none AAH.

Germline V lookup: CDR1 SEHNR, CDR2 FQNEAQ (reference sequence). The ends were cut back, 8 bases at V and 8 bases at J, with 18 bases in the middle. The CDR3 has 13 residues. Measured with immunoSEQ multiplex PCR; TCRdb has only the in-frame clones, and not every one. Among roughly 40,000 clones listed, under 85% were seen once. The sample taken for sequencing was FFPE invasive lung adenocarcinoma tissue. This TCR was sampled from a person in their sixties with lung adenocarcinoma. This chain connects TRBV7-9 to TRBJ1-2, with D possibly being TRBD1 (6 bases). As DNA, the CDR3 is TGTGCCAGCGATCCTCGGGGGGCGGGCGGCTACACCTTC. Translating gives CASDPRGAGGYTF.